What follows are 16 T cell receptor beta chains derived from one specimen sequenced in a study of blood T cells in healthy people across ages. A sample-barcoded 5' primer and a J-beta primer mix were used in a second PCR of roughly 7 to 11 cycles. One entry per CDR3 protein results from TCRdb running MiXCR on the 5' RACE reads. The sample carries roughly 1.4 million distinct CDR3 sequences, roughly 59% recorded once. Sequenced sample: blood. The receptors derive from a man aged 18 to 29 in good health.

CDR3 bases: TGTGCCAGCAGCTTAGTCGGACTAGCGGGTAACACAGATACGCAGTATTTT. It yields the protein CASSLVGLAGNTDTQYF. This chain uses TRBV7-9 with TRBJ2-3, with TRBD2 matching over 11 bases. V shed 1 base and J 2 bases; nucleotides not matched to a gene: 5. Per the germline V gene, CDR1 is SEHNR and CDR2 is FQNEAQ (reference sequence). The CDR3 totals 17 residues.

The genes are TRBV6-2 or TRBV6-3 and TRBJ2-4; no clear D. This CDR3 is 11 amino acids long. Trimming shortened V by 1 base and J by 13 bases, and 8 bases separated the two germline ends. CDR1 is MNHEY, CDR2 SVGEGT, per germline. The CDR3: CASSYLKEQYF. CDR3 DNA sequence: TGTGCCAGCAGTTACTTAAAGGAGCAGTACTTC.

Details on this clonotype: At one of its ends the junction is not consistent with the germline gene, which may arise from a read error. V usage is TRBV7-7 and J usage is TRBJ2-5, with TRBD2 matching 8 bases. Germline values: CDR1 SSHAT, CDR2 FNYEAQ (reference sequence). The CDR3 length is 15 residues. The CDR3 loop is CASSSSARGAETQYF. CDR3 in DNA: TGTGCTAGCAGCTCCTCCGCGCGGGGGGCAGAGACCCAGTACTTC.

The rearrangement links TRBV25-1 to TRBJ2-7; D perhaps matches TRBD2 (6 bases). This CDR3 is 14 amino acids long. V lost 2 bases and J lost 3, with 11 bases in between. Germline V gene sequence: CDR1 MGHDK, CDR2 SYGVNS. The CDR3 loop reads CASSEARGYYEQYF. For the CDR3, the DNA is TGTGCCAGCAGTGAAGCTCGGGGGTACTACGAGCAGTACTTC.

The chain carries TRBV6-5 and TRBJ2-1, with TRBD1 matching 8 bases. The CDR3 contains 15 residues. V trimming: 6 bases; J trimming: 0 bases; junction bases outside the gene matches: 4. Germline V CDR1 and CDR2: MNHEY, SVGAGI. As DNA, the CDR3 is TGTGCCAGCAGAAAGGACAGGGACTCCTACAATGAGCAGTTCTTC. Amino acids: CASRKDRDSYNEQFF.

This clonotype turned up a few times. The rearrangement links TRBV29-1 to TRBJ2-1, with no clear D. From germline, CDR1 is SQVTM and CDR2 ANQGSEA. The CDR3 extends over 14 amino acids. Trimming cost V 7 bases and J 0 bases, with 13 bases left between them. The CDR3: CSGSGMSSYNEQFF. In DNA form, the CDR3 reads TGCAGCGGCTCGGGCATGAGCTCCTACAATGAGCAGTTCTTC.

The chain links TRBV7-9 to TRBJ2-5; perhaps TRBD2 as D (7 bases). The CDR3 extends over 13 amino acids. V was cut by 7 bases and J by 5 bases, with 14 bases left in between. Germline assignment: CDR1 SEHNR and CDR2 FQNEAQ (reference sequence). The CDR3: CASTKGGVETQYF. DNA of the CDR3: TGTGCCAGCACTAAAGGGGGGGTCGAGACCCAGTACTTC.

This clonotype was detected ten times or more. The chain links TRBV29-1 to TRBJ2-4; D uncertain. Germline assignment: CDR1 SQVTM and CDR2 ANQGSEA. This CDR3 is built from 13 residues. V lost 3 bases to trimming and J lost 8 bases, with 14 bases between them. Here the CDR3 DNA reads TGCAGCGTTGAGGGTCGCTCAATGGACATTCAGTACTTC. As protein: CSVEGRSMDIQYF.

Remarks on this clonotype: Being one base from a much bigger clone, this may be a read error. The rearrangement links TRBV10-3 to TRBJ2-5; TRBD1 is a possible D gene (6 bases). The V gene lost 8 bases and the J gene lost 11 bases, with 24 bases spanning the gap. This CDR3 comprises 14 residues. Germline values: CDR1 ENHRY, CDR2 SYGVKD. DNA of the CDR3: TGTGCCATCGGGTGGGGGACAAGGGACCTGGAGCAGTACTTC. Amino acids: CAIGWGTRDLEQYF.

The chain uses TRBV27 and TRBJ2-7; TRBD1 agrees at 7 bases. The V segment lost 3 bases and the J segment 0 bases; nucleotides outside the gene matches: 8. The CDR3 totals 16 residues. Looked up from germline, CDR1 is MNHEY and CDR2 is SMNVEV (reference sequence). The CDR3 DNA follows: TGTGCCAGCAGTTTCTCGAGGGACAGCCTCTCCTACGAGCAGTACTTC. It translates to CASSFSRDSLSYEQYF.

The chain employs TRBV10-3 and TRBJ1-1, with D possibly matching TRBD1 (6 bases). The ends were cut back, 2 bases at V and 4 bases at J, with 14 bases in the middle. The CDR3 runs to 15 residues. Germline CDR1 is ENHRY and CDR2 is SYGVKD. CDR3 sequence reads: CAISEASDRTTEAFF. The CDR3 DNA is TGTGCCATCAGTGAGGCCAGTGACAGGACCACTGAAGCTTTCTTT.

This clonotype has a handful of counts. The V call is TRBV29-1, the J call TRBJ1-2; D gene uncertain. Germline CDR1 reads SQVTM; CDR2 reads ANQGSEA. The CDR3 length is 11 residues. V lost 6 bases and J 3 bases, leaving 8 bases between the germline ends. The CDR3 here is CSVYPHYGYTF. CDR3 nucleotide sequence: TGCAGCGTGTACCCCCACTATGGCTACACCTTC.

The V gene is TRBV4-1, the J gene TRBJ2-2, with 7 positions matching TRBD2. This CDR3 has 16 amino acids. After removal of 4 bases from V and 7 bases from J, the junction contained 12 bases not matched to a gene. CDR1 MGHRA and CDR2 YSYEKL come from the germline V gene. CDR3 in amino acids: CASSPTQREVSGELFF. DNA of the CDR3: TGCGCCAGCAGCCCGACACAGCGGGAAGTAAGCGGGGAGCTGTTTTTT.

This chain connects TRBV7-9 to TRBJ2-7, with a tentative D call TRBD1 (7 bases). This CDR3 comprises 16 residues. Trimming stripped 2 bases from V and 1 base from J, with 15 bases between. Germline V gene lookup returns CDR1 SEHNR and CDR2 FQNEAQ (reference sequence). The CDR3 is CASSLRSTGTSYEQYF. The DNA of the CDR3 is TGTGCCAGCAGCTTAAGATCGACAGGGACTTCCTACGAGCAGTACTTC.

The rearrangement uses TRBV5-1 and TRBJ2-7; TRBD1 matches at 8 bases. CDR3 length: 14 amino acids. Per germline, CDR1 SGHRS and CDR2 YFSETQ. The V gene end was trimmed by 4 bases and the J gene end by 3 bases; junction bases not matched to a gene: 6. The CDR3 loop reads CASSVQGQDYEQYF. The CDR3, as DNA: TGCGCCAGCAGCGTGCAGGGACAGGACTACGAGCAGTACTTC.

The V gene is TRBV4-1, the J gene TRBJ2-4; TRBD1 agrees at 7 bases. The J call could be wrong; TRBJ2-7 is a better fit for the DNA end. The CDR3 spans 14 residues. Germline assignment: CDR1 MGHRA and CDR2 YSYEKL. The CDR3 bases are TGCGCCAGCAGCCGTGCAACAGGGGCCTACGAGCAGTACTTC. Amino acid sequence: CASSRATGAYEQYF.